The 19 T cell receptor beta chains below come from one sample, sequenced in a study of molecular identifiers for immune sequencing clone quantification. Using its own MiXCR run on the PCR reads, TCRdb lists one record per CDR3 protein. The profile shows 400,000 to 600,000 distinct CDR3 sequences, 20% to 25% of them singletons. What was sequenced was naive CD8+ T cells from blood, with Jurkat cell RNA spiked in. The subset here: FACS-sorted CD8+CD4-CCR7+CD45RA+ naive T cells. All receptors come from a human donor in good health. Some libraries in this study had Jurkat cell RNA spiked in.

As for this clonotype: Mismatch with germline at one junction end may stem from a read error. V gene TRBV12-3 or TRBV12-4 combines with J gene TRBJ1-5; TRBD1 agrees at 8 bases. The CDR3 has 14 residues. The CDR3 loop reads CASSFGGTGQPQRF. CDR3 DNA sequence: TGTGCCAGCAGTTTCGGGGGGACAGGTCAGCCCCAGCGTTTT.

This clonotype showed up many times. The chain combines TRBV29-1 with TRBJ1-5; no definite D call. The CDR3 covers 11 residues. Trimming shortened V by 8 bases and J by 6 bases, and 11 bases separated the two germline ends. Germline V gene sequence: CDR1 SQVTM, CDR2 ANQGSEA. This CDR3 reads CSPPDGQPQHF. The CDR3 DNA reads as TGCAGCCCCCCGGATGGTCAGCCCCAGCATTTT.

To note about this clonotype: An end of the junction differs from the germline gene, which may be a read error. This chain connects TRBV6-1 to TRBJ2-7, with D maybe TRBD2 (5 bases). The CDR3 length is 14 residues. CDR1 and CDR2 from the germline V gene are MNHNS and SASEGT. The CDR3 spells CAGSPRVGFDEQYF. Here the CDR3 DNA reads TGTGCCGGCAGCCCGAGGGTAGGGTTTGACGAGCAGTACTTC.

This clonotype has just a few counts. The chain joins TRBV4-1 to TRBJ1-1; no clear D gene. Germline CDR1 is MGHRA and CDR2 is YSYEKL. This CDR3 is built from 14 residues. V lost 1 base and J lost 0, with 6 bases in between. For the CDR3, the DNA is TGCGCCAGCAGCCAAGGACACATGAACACTGAAGCTTTCTTT. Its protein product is CASSQGHMNTEAFF.

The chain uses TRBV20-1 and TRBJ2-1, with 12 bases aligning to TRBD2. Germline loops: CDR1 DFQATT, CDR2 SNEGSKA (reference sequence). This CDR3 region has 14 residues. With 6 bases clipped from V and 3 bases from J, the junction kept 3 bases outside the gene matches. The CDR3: CSAKTSGSYNEQFF. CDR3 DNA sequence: TGCAGTGCGAAGACTAGCGGGAGCTACAATGAGCAGTTCTTC.

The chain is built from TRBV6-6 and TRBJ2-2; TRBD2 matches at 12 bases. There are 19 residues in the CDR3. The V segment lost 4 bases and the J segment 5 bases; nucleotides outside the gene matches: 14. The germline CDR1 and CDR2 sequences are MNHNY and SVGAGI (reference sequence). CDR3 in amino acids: CASSFPLASGGADTGELFF. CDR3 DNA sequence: TGTGCCAGCAGTTTTCCCCTCGCTAGCGGGGGGGCGGATACCGGGGAGCTGTTTTTT.

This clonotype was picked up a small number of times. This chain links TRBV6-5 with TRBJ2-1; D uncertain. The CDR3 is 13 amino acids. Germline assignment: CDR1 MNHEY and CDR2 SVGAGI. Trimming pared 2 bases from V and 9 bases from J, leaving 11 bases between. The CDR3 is CASSYQPMGEQFF. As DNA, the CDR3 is TGTGCCAGCAGTTACCAACCGATGGGTGAGCAGTTCTTC.

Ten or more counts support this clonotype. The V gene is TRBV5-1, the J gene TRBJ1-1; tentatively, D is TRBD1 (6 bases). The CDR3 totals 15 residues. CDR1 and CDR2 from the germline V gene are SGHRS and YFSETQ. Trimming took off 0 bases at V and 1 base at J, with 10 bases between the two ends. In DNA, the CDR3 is TGCGCCAGCAGCTTGGCCGCGACAGGGAACACTGAAGCTTTCTTT. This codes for CASSLAATGNTEAFF.

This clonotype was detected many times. CDR3 in DNA: TGCGCCAGCAGCCAAGATGGCCTAGCGAGTAGCACAGATACGCAGTATTTT. Its protein is CASSQDGLASSTDTQYF. The V and J genes are TRBV4-1 and TRBJ2-3; the D gene is possibly TRBD2 (6 bases). The CDR3 is made up of 17 amino acids. V shed 0 bases and J shed 0 bases, with 13 bases lying between them. CDR1 is MGHRA, CDR2 YSYEKL, per germline.

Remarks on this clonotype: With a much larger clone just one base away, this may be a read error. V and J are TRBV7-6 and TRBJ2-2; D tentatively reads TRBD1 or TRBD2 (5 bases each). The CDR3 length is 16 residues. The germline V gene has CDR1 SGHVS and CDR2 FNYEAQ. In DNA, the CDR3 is TGTGCCAGCAGCTTTCCCGGGACCCTGAACACCGGGGAGCTGCTTTTT. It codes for CASSFPGTLNTGELLF.

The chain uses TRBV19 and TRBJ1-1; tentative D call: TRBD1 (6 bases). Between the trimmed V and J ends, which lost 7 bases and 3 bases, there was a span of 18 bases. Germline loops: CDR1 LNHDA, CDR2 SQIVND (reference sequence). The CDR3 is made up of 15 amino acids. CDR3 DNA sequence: TGTGCCAGTAAAATAGGGGGTAGGGGGGACACTGAAGCTTTCTTT. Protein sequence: CASKIGGRGDTEAFF.

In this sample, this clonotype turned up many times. Here the CDR3 reads CASSLLAPAVGQETQYF. CDR3 sequence (DNA): TGTGCCAGCAGCTTACTTGCCCCGGCGGTCGGCCAAGAGACCCAGTACTTC. This chain connects TRBV7-6 to TRBJ2-5; no reliable D call. Germline values: CDR1 SGHVS, CDR2 FNYEAQ. The CDR3 loop spans 17 amino acids. V was trimmed by 2 bases and J by 1 base, leaving 17 bases between them.

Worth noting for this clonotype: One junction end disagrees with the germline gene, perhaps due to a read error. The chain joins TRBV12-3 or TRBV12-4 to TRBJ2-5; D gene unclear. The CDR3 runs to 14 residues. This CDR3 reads CAGSKPGSQETQYF. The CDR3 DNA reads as TGTGCCGGCAGTAAGCCGGGCTCACAAGAGACCCAGTACTTC.

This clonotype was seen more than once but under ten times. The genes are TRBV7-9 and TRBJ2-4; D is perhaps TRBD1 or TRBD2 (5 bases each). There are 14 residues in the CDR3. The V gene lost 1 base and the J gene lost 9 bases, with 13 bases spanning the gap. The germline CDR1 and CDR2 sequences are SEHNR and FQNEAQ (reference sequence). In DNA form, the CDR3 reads TGTGCCAGCAGCTTAGGTGAGGGGAGAGGCATTCAGTACTTC. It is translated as CASSLGEGRGIQYF.

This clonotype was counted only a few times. CDR3 residues: CASSLPGQLNTGELFF. The DNA of the CDR3 is TGTGCCAGCAGCCTCCCGGGACAACTTAACACCGGGGAGCTGTTTTTT. The chain carries TRBV7-9 and TRBJ2-2, with D perhaps matching TRBD1 (6 bases). The CDR3 covers 16 residues. V was cut by 5 bases and J by 2 bases, with 15 bases left in between. Germline V gene lookup returns CDR1 SEHNR and CDR2 FQNEAQ (reference sequence). Combining the CDR3 with reference TRBV7-9 and TRBJ2-2 gives the whole variable domain DTGVSQNPRHKITKRGQNVTFRCDPISEHNRLYWYRQTLGQGPEFLTYFQNEAQLEKSRLLSDRFSAERPKGSFSTLEIQRTEQGDSAMYLCASSLPGQLNTGELFFGEGSRLTVL.

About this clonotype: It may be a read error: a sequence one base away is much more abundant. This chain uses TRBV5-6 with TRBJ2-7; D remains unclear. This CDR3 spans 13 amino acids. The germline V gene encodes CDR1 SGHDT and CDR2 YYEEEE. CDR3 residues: CASSLAWAYGQYF. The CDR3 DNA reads TGTGCCAGCAGCTTGGCCTGGGCCTACGGGCAGTACTTC.

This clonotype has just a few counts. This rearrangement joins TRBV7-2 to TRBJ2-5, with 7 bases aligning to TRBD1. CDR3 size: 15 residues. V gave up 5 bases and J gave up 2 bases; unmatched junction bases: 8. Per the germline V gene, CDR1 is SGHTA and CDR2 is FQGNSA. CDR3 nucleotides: TGTGCCAGCAGCGCGTGGGACAGAAAACAAGAGACCCAGTACTTC. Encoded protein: CASSAWDRKQETQYF.

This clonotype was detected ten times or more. CDR3 loop: CASSSPGQPGELFF. In nucleotides, the CDR3 is TGTGCCAGCAGCTCTCCGGGACAGCCTGGGGAGCTGTTTTTT. This chain connects TRBV7-9 to TRBJ2-2; 7 bases agree with TRBD1. Looked up from germline, CDR1 is SEHNR and CDR2 is FQNEAQ (reference sequence). Trimming took 4 bases from V and 8 from J; bases not matched to a gene: 7. CDR3 length: 14 residues.

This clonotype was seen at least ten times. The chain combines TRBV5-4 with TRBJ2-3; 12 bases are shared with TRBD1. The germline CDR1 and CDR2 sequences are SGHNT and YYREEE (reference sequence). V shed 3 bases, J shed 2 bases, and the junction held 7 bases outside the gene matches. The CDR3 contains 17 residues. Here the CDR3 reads CASSWGTGGGHTDTQYF. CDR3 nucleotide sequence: TGTGCCAGCAGCTGGGGGACAGGGGGCGGCCACACAGATACGCAGTATTTT.